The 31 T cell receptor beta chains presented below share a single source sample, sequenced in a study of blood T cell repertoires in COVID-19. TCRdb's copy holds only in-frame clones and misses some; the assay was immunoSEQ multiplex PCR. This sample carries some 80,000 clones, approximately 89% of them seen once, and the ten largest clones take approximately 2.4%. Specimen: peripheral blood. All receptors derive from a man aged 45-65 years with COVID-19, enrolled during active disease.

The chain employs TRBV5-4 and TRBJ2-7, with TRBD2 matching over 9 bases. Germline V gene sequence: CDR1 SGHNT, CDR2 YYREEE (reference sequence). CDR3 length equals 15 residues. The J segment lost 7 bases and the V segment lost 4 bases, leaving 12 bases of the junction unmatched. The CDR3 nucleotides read TGTGCCAGCAGCCGCGGACTAGCGCCGTCGGATGAGCAGTACTTC. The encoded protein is CASSRGLAPSDEQYF.

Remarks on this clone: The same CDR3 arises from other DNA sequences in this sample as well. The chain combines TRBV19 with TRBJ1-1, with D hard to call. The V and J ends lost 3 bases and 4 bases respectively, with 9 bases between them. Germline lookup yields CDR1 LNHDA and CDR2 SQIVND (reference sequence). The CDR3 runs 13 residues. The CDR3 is CASSIGGSTEAFF. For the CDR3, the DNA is TGTGCCAGTAGTATCGGAGGAAGCACTGAAGCTTTCTTT. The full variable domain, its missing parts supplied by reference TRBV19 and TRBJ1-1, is DGGITQSPKYLFRKEGQNVTLSCEQNLNHDAMYWYRQDPGQGLRLIYYSQIVNDFQKGDIAEGYSVSREKKESFPLTVTSAQKNPTAFYLCASSIGGSTEAFFGQGTRLTVV.

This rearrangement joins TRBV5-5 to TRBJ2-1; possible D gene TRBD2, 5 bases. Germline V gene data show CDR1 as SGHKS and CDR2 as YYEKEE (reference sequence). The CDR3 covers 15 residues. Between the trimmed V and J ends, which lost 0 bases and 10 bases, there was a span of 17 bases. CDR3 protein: CASSLEALGREEQFF. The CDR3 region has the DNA TGTGCCAGCAGCTTGGAGGCGTTAGGGAGAGAGGAGCAGTTCTTC.

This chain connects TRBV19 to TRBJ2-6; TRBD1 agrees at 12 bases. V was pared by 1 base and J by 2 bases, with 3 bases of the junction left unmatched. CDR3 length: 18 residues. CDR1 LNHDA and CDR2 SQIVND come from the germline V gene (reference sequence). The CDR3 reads CASSIVGTGGAGANVLTF. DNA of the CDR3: TGTGCCAGTAGTATAGTTGGGACAGGGGGCGCTGGGGCCAACGTCCTGACTTTC. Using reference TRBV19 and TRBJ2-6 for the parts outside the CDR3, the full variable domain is DGGITQSPKYLFRKEGQNVTLSCEQNLNHDAMYWYRQDPGQGLRLIYYSQIVNDFQKGDIAEGYSVSREKKESFPLTVTSAQKNPTAFYLCASSIVGTGGAGANVLTFGAGSRLTVL.

CDR3: CASSGTGQGRLNYGYTF. The CDR3, as DNA: TGTGCCAGCAGTGGTACGGGACAGGGGAGACTTAACTATGGCTACACCTTC. This sequence joins TRBV2 and TRBJ1-2, with TRBD1 matching over 10 bases. The CDR3 contains 17 residues. The germline V gene has CDR1 SNHLY and CDR2 FYNNEI. J was trimmed by 1 base and V by 4 bases; bases with no gene match: 9.

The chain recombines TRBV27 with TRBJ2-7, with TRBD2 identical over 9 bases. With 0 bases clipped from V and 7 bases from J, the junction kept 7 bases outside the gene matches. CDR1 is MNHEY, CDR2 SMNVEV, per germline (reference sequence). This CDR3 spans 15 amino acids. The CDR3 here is CASSLSSGSIGEQYF. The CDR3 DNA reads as TGTGCCAGCAGTTTATCTAGCGGGAGTATTGGGGAGCAGTACTTC.

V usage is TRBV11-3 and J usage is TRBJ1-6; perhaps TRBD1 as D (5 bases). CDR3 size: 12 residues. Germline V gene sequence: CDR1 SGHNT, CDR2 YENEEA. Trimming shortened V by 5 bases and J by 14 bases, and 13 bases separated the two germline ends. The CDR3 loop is CASSPARQSLHF. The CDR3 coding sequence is TGTGCCAGCAGCCCCGCGAGACAGTCCCTCCACTTT.

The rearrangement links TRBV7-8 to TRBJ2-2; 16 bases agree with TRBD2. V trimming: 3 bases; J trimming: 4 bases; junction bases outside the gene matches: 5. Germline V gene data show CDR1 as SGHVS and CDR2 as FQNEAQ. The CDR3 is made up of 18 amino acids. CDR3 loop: CASSLGLAGGLSTGELFF. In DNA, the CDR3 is TGTGCCAGCAGCTTGGGACTAGCGGGAGGGCTGAGCACCGGGGAGCTGTTTTTT.

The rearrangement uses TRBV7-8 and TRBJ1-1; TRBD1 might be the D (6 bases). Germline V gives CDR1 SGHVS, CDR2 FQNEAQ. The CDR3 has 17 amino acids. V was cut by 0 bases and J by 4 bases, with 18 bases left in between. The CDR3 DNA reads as TGTGCCAGCAGCTTAGCGTGGTTCGATCTCAGGGGCACTGAAGCTTTCTTT. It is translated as CASSLAWFDLRGTEAFF. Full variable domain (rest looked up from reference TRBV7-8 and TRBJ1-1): GAGVSQSPRYKVAKRGQDVALRCDPISGHVSLFWYQQALGQGPEFLTYFQNEAQLDKSGLPSDRFFAERPEGSVSTLKIQRTQQEDSAVYLCASSLAWFDLRGTEAFFGQGTRLTVV.

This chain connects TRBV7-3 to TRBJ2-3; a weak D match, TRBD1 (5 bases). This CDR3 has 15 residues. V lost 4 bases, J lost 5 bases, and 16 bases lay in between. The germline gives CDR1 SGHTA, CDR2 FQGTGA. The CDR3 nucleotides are TGTGCCAGCAGCTCCGGACCAGTGGGGCAAGATACGCAGTATTTT. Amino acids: CASSSGPVGQDTQYF. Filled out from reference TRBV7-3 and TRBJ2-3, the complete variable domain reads GAGVSQTPSNKVTEKGKYVELRCDPISGHTALYWYRQSLGQGPEFLIYFQGTGAADDSGLPNDRFFAVRPEGSVSTLKIQRTERGDSAVYLCASSSGPVGQDTQYFGPGTRLTVL.

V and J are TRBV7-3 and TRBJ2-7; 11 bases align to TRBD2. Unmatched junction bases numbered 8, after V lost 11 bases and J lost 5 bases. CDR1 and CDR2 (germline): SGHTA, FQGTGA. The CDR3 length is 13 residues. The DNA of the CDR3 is TGTGCCGGGAGAGTAGCGGGAGGGGACGAGCAGTACGTC. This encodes CAGRVAGGDEQYV.

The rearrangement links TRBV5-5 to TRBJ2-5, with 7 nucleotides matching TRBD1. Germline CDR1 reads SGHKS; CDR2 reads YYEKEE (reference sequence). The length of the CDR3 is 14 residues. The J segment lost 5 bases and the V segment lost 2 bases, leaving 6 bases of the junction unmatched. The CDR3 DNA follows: TGTGCCAGCAGCTTTCGGACGGGACAGGAGACCCAGTACTTC. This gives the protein CASSFRTGQETQYF.

CDR3 sequence: CASSFGLGREWGTDGELFF. The CDR3 bases are TGTGCCAGCAGTTTCGGGCTAGGGCGCGAGTGGGGCACCGACGGGGAGCTGTTTTTT. This sequence joins TRBV28 and TRBJ2-2; D perhaps matches TRBD1 (5 bases). The CDR3 runs to 19 residues. Trimming removed 3 bases at V and 7 bases at J, with 27 bases between. Germline loops: CDR1 MDHEN, CDR2 SYDVKM.

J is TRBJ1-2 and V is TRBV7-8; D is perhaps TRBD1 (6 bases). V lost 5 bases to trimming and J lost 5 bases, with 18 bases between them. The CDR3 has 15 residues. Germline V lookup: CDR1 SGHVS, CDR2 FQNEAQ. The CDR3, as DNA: TGTGCCAGCAGCACGCCATGGGGGGGCGATTATGGCTACACCTTC. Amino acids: CASSTPWGGDYGYTF.

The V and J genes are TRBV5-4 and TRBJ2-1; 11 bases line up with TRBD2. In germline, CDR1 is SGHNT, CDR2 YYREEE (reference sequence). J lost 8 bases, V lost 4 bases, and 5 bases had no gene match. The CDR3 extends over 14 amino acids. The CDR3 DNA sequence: TGTGCCAGCAGCGCTACTAGCGGGAGAGATGAGCAGTTCTTC. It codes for CASSATSGRDEQFF.

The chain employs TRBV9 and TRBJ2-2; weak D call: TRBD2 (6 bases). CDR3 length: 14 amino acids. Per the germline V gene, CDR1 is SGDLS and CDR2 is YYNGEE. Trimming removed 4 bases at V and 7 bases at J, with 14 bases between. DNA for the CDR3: TGTGCCAGCAGCCTCAGCAGGGAGGTCGGGGAGCTGTTTTTT. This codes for CASSLSREVGELFF. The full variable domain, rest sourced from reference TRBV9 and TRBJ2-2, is DSGVTQTPKHLITATGQRVTLRCSPRSGDLSVYWYQQSLDQGLQFLIQYYNGEERAKGNILERFSAQQFPDLHSELNLSSLELGDSALYFCASSLSREVGELFFGEGSRLTVL.

CDR3 sequence reads: CASSDTSGYEQYV. The CDR3 DNA is TGCGCCAGCAGTGACACTAGTGGGTACGAGCAGTACGTC. The chain employs TRBV10-2 and TRBJ2-7; possibly TRBD2 for D (5 bases). V was clipped by 3 bases and J by 4 bases, with 10 bases between them. The CDR3 extends over 13 amino acids. Germline assignment: CDR1 WSHSY and CDR2 SAAADI.

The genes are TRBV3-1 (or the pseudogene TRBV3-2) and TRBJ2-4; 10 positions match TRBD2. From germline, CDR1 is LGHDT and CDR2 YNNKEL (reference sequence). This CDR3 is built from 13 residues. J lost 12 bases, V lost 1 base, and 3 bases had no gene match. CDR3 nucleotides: TGTGCCAGCAGCCAAGGGACTAGCGGTACTCAGTACTTC. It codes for CASSQGTSGTQYF.

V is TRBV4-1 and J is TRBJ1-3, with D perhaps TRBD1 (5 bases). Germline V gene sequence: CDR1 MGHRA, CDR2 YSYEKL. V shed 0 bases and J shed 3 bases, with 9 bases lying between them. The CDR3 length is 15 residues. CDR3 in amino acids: CASSQDTGSGNTIYF. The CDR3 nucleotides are TGCGCCAGCAGCCAAGATACAGGTAGTGGAAACACCATATATTTT.

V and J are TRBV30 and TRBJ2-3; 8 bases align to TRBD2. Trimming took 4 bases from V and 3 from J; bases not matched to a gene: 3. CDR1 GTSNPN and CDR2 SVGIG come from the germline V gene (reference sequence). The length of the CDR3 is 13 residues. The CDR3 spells CAWNSGSTDTQYF. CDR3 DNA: TGTGCCTGGAACAGCGGGAGTACAGATACGCAGTATTTT. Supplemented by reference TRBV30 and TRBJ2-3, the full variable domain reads SQTIHQWPATLVQPVGSPLSLECTVEGTSNPNLYWYRQAAGRGLQLLFYSVGIGQISSEVPQNLSASRPQDRQFILSSKKLLLSDSGFYLCAWNSGSTDTQYFGPGTRLTVL.

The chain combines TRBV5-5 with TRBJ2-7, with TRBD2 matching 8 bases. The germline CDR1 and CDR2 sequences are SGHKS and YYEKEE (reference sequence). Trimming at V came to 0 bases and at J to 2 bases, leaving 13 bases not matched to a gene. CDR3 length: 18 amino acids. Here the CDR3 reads CASSLVYSASGPTYEQYV. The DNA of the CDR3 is TGTGCCAGCAGCTTGGTCTACTCGGCTAGCGGGCCAACCTACGAGCAGTACGTC.

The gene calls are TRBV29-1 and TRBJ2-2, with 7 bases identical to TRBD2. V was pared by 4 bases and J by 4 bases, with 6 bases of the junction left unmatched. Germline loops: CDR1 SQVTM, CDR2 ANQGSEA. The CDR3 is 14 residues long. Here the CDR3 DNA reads TGCAGCGTTGTTGGCGGGAGCGTCACCGGGGAGCTGTTTTTT. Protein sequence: CSVVGGSVTGELFF.

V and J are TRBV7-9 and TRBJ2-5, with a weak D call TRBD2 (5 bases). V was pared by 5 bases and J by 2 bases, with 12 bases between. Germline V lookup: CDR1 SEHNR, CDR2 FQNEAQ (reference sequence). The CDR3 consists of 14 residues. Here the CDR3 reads CASSKSGGQETQYF. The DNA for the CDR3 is TGTGCCAGCAGCAAATCCGGAGGACAAGAGACCCAGTACTTC.

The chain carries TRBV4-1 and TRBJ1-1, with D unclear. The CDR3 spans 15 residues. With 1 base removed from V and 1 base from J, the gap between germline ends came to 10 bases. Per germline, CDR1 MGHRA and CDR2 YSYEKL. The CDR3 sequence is CASSQGFEGNTEAFF. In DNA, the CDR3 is TGCGCCAGCAGCCAAGGCTTCGAGGGGAACACTGAAGCTTTCTTT.

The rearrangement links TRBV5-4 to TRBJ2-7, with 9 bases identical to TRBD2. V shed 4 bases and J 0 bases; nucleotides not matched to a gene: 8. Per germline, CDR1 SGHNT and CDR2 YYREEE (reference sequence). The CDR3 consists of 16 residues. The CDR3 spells CASSLMAGGTSYEQYF. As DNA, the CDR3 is TGTGCCAGCAGCCTGATGGCGGGAGGGACCTCCTACGAGCAGTACTTC.

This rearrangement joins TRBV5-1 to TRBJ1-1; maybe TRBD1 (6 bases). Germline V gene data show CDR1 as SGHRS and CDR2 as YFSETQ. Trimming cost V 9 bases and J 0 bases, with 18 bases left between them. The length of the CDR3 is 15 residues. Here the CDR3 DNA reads TGCGCCACCAAGAAAGGGGACATCATGAACACTGAAGCTTTCTTT. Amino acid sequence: CATKKGDIMNTEAFF.

Written as DNA, the CDR3 is TGTGCCAGCAGGATCGGACAGGGGAGTGAAAAACTGTTTTTT. Protein: CASRIGQGSEKLFF. The rearrangement uses TRBV6-5 and TRBJ1-4; 9 bases are a match to TRBD1. V lost 6 bases and J lost 7; bases outside the gene matches: 6. The CDR3 totals 14 residues. Per germline, CDR1 MNHEY and CDR2 SVGAGI.

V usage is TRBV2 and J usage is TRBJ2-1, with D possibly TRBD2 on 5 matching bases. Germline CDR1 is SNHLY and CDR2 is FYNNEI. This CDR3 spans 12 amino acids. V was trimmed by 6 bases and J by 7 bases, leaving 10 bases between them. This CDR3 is CASRGDWNEQFF. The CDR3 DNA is TGTGCCAGCAGGGGAGACTGGAATGAGCAGTTCTTC.

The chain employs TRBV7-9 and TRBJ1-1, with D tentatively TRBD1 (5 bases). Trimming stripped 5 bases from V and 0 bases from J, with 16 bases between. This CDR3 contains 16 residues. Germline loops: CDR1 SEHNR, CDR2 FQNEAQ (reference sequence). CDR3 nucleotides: TGTGCCAGCAGCCAAAGCGGGGGAGGGATGAACACTGAAGCTTTCTTT. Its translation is CASSQSGGGMNTEAFF. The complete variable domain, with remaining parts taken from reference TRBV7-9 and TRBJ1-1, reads DTGVSQNPRHKITKRGQNVTFRCDPISEHNRLYWYRQTLGQGPEFLTYFQNEAQLEKSRLLSDRFSAERPKGSFSTLEIQRTEQGDSAMYLCASSQSGGGMNTEAFFGQGTRLTVV.

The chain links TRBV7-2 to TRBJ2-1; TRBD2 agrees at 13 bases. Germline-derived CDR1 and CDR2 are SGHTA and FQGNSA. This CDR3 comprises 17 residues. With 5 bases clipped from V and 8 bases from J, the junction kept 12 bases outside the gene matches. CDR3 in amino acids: CASSPRITSGRAHEQFF. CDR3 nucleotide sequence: TGTGCCAGCAGCCCTAGAATCACTAGCGGGAGGGCTCATGAGCAGTTCTTC. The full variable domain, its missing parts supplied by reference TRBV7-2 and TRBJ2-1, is GAGVSQSPSNKVTEKGKDVELRCDPISGHTALYWYRQSLGQGLEFLIYFQGNSAPDKSGLPSDRFSAERTGGSVSTLTIQRTQQEDSAVYLCASSPRITSGRAHEQFFGPGTRLTVL.

The CDR3 DNA is TGTGCCAGTAGTATAGCGGGACAGGCCACCGGGGAGCTGTTTTTT. This translates into CASSIAGQATGELFF. The V gene is TRBV19, the J gene TRBJ2-2; TRBD1 agrees at 8 bases. V was pared by 1 base and J by 4 bases, with 2 bases of the junction left unmatched. There are 15 residues in the CDR3. Germline CDR1 LNHDA, CDR2 SQIVND (reference sequence).